This T cell receptor (beta chain) was documented in a study of neurological immune-mediated disorders. Study-wide context: Relapsing-remitting disease was seen in about nine tenths of the roughly 34 multiple sclerosis patients, and secondary progressive disease was seen in 3.

TCRdb processed the 5' RACE reads anew with MiXCR; each CDR3 protein has one entry. The sample holds tens of thousands of distinct CDR3 sequences, 2.5% seen once. Study-wide results and caveats: Grouping of repertoires by phylogeny put those of 18 of 34 multiple sclerosis patients into a single related-CDR3 cluster, a possible signature. No expanded-clone CDR3 amino acid sequence recurred across subjects, suggesting private TCR-beta repertoires.

This clonotype showed up many times. As yet, its antigen is unknown. CDR1 and CDR2 from the germline V gene are DFQATT and SNEGSKA (reference sequence). The length of the CDR3 is 14 residues. Trimming at V came to 1 base and at J to 3 bases, leaving 4 bases not matched to a gene. The clonotype comes from a man in his forties or fifties with multiple sclerosis. Input material: PBMCs. The chain is built from TRBV20-1 and TRBJ1-2; 8 bases are a match to TRBD1. CDR3 in amino acids: CSARALTGDYGYTF. The CDR3 DNA is TGCAGTGCTAGAGCGCTGACAGGGGACTATGGCTACACCTTC.